The 3 T cell receptor beta chains below come from one sample, sequenced in a study of T cells in Graves' hyperthyroidism and ophthalmopathy. TCR beta CDR3 regions were amplified from RNA. The TCR CDR3 was amplified in a first-round RT-PCR using the HTBI primer set. MiXCR, applied by TCRdb to the multiplex PCR reads, yields one record per CDR3 protein. The sample lists about 640,000 distinct CDR3 sequences; around 20% were seen once. The sequenced material came from blood. The receptors derive from a man younger than 45 with Graves' ophthalmopathy.

This clonotype was seen many times. Here the CDR3 DNA reads TGTGCCTGGAGGGTAGGGGGCGGTGTGAATGAGCAGTTCTTC. Amino acid sequence: CAWRVGGGVNEQFF. This chain uses TRBV30 with TRBJ2-1; 7 bases map to TRBD1. The CDR3 is 14 amino acids. Germline CDR1 is GTSNPN and CDR2 is SVGIG (reference sequence). V trimming: 3 bases; J trimming: 7 bases; junction bases outside the gene matches: 9.

Comments on this clonotype: A read error may be the cause here, since a much bigger clone is one base away. The rearrangement joins TRBV5-1 to TRBJ1-1; D gene ambiguous. Trimming took off 0 bases at V and 3 bases at J, with 6 bases between the two ends. The CDR3 length is 13 residues. The germline V gene encodes CDR1 SGHRS and CDR2 YFSETQ. The CDR3 DNA reads as TGCGCCAGCAGCTTGGGGTGGGACACTGAAGCTTTCTTT. Protein product: CASSLGWDTEAFF.

The table lists this clonotype with a few counts. V gene TRBV6-5 combines with J gene TRBJ2-2; 11 nucleotides match TRBD2. The germline gives CDR1 MNHEY, CDR2 SVGAGI. V gave up 3 bases and J gave up 5 bases; unmatched junction bases: 5. This CDR3 is 16 amino acids long. The CDR3, as DNA: TGTGCCAGCAGTTATTCGGGGACTAGCGGTACCGGGGAGCTGTTTTTT. As protein: CASSYSGTSGTGELFF.